The next 18 T cell receptor beta chains were all read from a single sample in a study of blood T cell repertoires in COVID-19. Clones were read by immunoSEQ multiplex PCR, and TCRdb kept only the in-frame ones, dropping some. Of 80,000 to 95,000 clones detected, about nine tenths appear once; the ten largest clones hold 3%. Sequencing was performed on peripheral blood. The receptor set was obtained from a woman in her forties or fifties with active or convalescent COVID-19.

This chain uses TRBV19 with TRBJ1-1, with TRBD1 matching over 7 bases. CDR3 size: 15 residues. V shed 6 bases and J 1 base; nucleotides not matched to a gene: 8. The germline V gene has CDR1 LNHDA and CDR2 SQIVND (reference sequence). The CDR3 DNA reads as TGTGCCAGTAGGGAACAGGGGTTCGGGAACACTGAAGCTTTCTTT. Its protein product is CASREQGFGNTEAFF.

The gene calls are TRBV7-9 and TRBJ2-3; the match to TRBD2 covers 8 bases. Germline-derived CDR1 and CDR2 are SEHNR and FQNEAQ (reference sequence). CDR3 length: 15 amino acids. V gave up 4 bases and J gave up 6 bases; unmatched junction bases: 9. The DNA of the CDR3 is TGTGCCAGCAGCTCCTCCACGGGGGGGCAGGATACGCAGTATTTT. Its protein product is CASSSSTGGQDTQYF.

This clone occurred a few times. V is TRBV27 and J is TRBJ1-1; D ambiguous. The V and J ends lost 1 base and 1 base respectively, with 4 bases between them. CDR1 is MNHEY, CDR2 SMNVEV, per germline (reference sequence). The CDR3 has 13 residues. CDR3 protein: CASSLFRNTEAFF. In DNA form, the CDR3 reads TGTGCCAGCAGTTTATTCCGGAACACTGAAGCTTTCTTT.

This clone was counted only a few times. The chain employs TRBV5-4 and TRBJ1-3; the match to TRBD1 covers 8 bases. The junction had 2 bases not matched to a gene; V was cut back by 4 bases and J by 2 bases. Germline CDR1 and CDR2: SGHNT and YYREEE (reference sequence). The CDR3 has 14 residues. In DNA, the CDR3 is TGTGCCAGCAGCCTGACAGGGGCTGGAAACACCATATATTTT. This encodes CASSLTGAGNTIYF.

The J gene is TRBJ1-1, the V gene TRBV9; D possibly corresponds to TRBD1 (5 bases). In germline, CDR1 is SGDLS, CDR2 YYNGEE. Between the trimmed V and J ends, which lost 4 bases and 3 bases, there was a span of 13 bases. This CDR3 spans 14 amino acids. For the CDR3, the DNA is TGTGCCAGCAGCCCTCGGGGGGTGGACACTGAAGCTTTCTTT. It is translated as CASSPRGVDTEAFF.

The rearrangement uses TRBV6-6 and TRBJ1-2; D gene unclear. The germline V gene encodes CDR1 MNHNY and CDR2 SVGAGI (reference sequence). This CDR3 region has 13 residues. Between the trimmed V and J ends, which lost 5 bases and 0 bases, there was a span of 7 bases. CDR3 DNA sequence: TGTGCCAGCAGTCAGAACTCTAACTATGGCTACACCTTC. Its translation: CASSQNSNYGYTF.

The chain uses TRBV27 and TRBJ1-4; TRBD1 might be the D (6 bases). The CDR3 consists of 16 residues. The germline gives CDR1 MNHEY, CDR2 SMNVEV (reference sequence). The V gene lost 7 bases and the J gene lost 0 bases, with 15 bases spanning the gap. The CDR3: CASIAGGGPTNEKLFF. CDR3 in DNA: TGTGCCAGCATCGCCGGGGGGGGGCCAACTAATGAAAAACTGTTTTTT.

V is TRBV7-2 and J is TRBJ2-2, with D hard to call. V was trimmed by 5 bases and J by 5 bases, leaving 6 bases between them. Germline CDR1 SGHTA, CDR2 FQGNSA. The CDR3 contains 12 residues. CDR3 residues: CASSLRTGELFF. The CDR3, as DNA: TGTGCCAGCAGCCTCAGAACCGGGGAGCTGTTTTTT.

The V and J genes are TRBV6-4 and TRBJ2-3; TRBD2 might be the D (6 bases). The CDR3 runs 13 residues. Trimming took 2 bases from V and 7 from J, leaving 10 bases between them. Per germline, CDR1 MRHNA and CDR2 SNTAGT. CDR3 sequence reads: CASSDTSRNTQYF. DNA for the CDR3: TGTGCCAGCAGTGACACTAGCCGTAATACGCAGTATTTT.

This chain uses TRBV3-1 (or the pseudogene TRBV3-2) with TRBJ2-1; D is perhaps TRBD2 (6 bases). The germline V gene has CDR1 LGHDT and CDR2 YNNKEL (reference sequence). The CDR3 contains 15 residues. V gave up 4 bases and J gave up 2 bases, with 12 bases separating them. CDR3 coding DNA: TGTGCCAGCAGCCCTCAGGCGGGGACCTACAATGAGCAGTTCTTC. Translating gives CASSPQAGTYNEQFF.

In its sample, this clone was seen once. The V and J genes are TRBV18 and TRBJ1-2; 10 nucleotides line up with TRBD1. V gave up 4 bases and J gave up 2 bases; unmatched junction bases: 4. The CDR3 covers 15 residues. The V gene's germline CDR1 is KGHSH and CDR2 LQKENI. CDR3 residues: CASSLDRGMNYGYTF. The CDR3 nucleotides read TGTGCCAGCTCACTGGACAGGGGGATGAACTATGGCTACACCTTC. Full variable domain (missing parts from reference TRBV18 and TRBJ1-2): NAGVMQNPRHLVRRRGQEARLRCSPMKGHSHVYWYRQLPEEGLKFMVYLQKENIIDESGMPKERFSAEFPKEGPSILRIQQVVRGDSAAYFCASSLDRGMNYGYTFGSGTRLTVV.

This chain links TRBV7-2 with TRBJ1-1; D call uncertain. CDR1 SGHTA and CDR2 FQGNSA come from the germline V gene. The germline V and J ends were trimmed by 2 bases and 1 base, with 5 bases remaining between them. This CDR3 region has 13 residues. CDR3: CASSLPGNTEAFF. The CDR3 DNA reads TGTGCCAGCAGCTTACCGGGGAACACTGAAGCTTTCTTT.

The V call is TRBV6-4, the J call TRBJ1-2, with TRBD1 matching 8 bases. The CDR3 is 13 residues long. CDR1 and CDR2 from the germline V gene are MRHNA and SNTAGT. J lost 5 bases, V lost 3 bases, and 2 bases had no gene match. The CDR3 spells CASSERQGYGYTF. CDR3 in DNA: TGTGCCAGCAGTGAACGACAGGGGTATGGCTACACCTTC.

V gene TRBV7-9 combines with J gene TRBJ1-2; TRBD1 might be the D (5 bases). CDR3 length equals 14 residues. Germline values: CDR1 SEHNR, CDR2 FQNEAQ (reference sequence). The V and J ends lost 3 bases and 4 bases respectively, with 12 bases between them. The CDR3 is CASSLGGTPYGYTF. CDR3 bases: TGTGCCAGCAGCTTGGGCGGGACTCCCTATGGCTACACCTTC. Drawing the rest from reference TRBV7-9 and TRBJ1-2, the complete variable domain is DTGVSQNPRHKITKRGQNVTFRCDPISEHNRLYWYRQTLGQGPEFLTYFQNEAQLEKSRLLSDRFSAERPKGSFSTLEIQRTEQGDSAMYLCASSLGGTPYGYTFGSGTRLTVV.

This chain uses TRBV7-2 with TRBJ2-1; possible D gene TRBD2, 6 bases. Germline V gene sequence: CDR1 SGHTA, CDR2 FQGNSA. This CDR3 has 15 residues. V lost 3 bases, J lost 1 base, and 10 bases lay in between. The CDR3 DNA is TGTGCCAGCAGCTTGGAGCGGGCTTCCTACAATGAGCAGTTCTTC. Translation: CASSLERASYNEQFF. The complete variable domain, with remaining parts taken from reference TRBV7-2 and TRBJ2-1, reads GAGVSQSPSNKVTEKGKDVELRCDPISGHTALYWYRQSLGQGLEFLIYFQGNSAPDKSGLPSDRFSAERTGGSVSTLTIQRTQQEDSAVYLCASSLERASYNEQFFGPGTRLTVL.

The J gene is TRBJ2-7, the V gene TRBV7-2, with 10 nucleotides matching TRBD2. The CDR3 runs 14 residues. V was pared by 4 bases and J by 6 bases, with 6 bases of the junction left unmatched. CDR1 is SGHTA, CDR2 FQGNSA, per germline. CDR3 bases: TGTGCCAGCAGCTCTAGCGGGGGTTTGTCCGAGCAGTACTTC. Its translation: CASSSSGGLSEQYF.

J is TRBJ1-1 and V is TRBV29-1; 7 nucleotides agree with TRBD1. The CDR3 extends over 14 amino acids. CDR1 and CDR2 (germline): SQVTM, ANQGSEA. Trimming took 3 bases from V and 4 from J; bases not matched to a gene: 8. CDR3 sequence: CSVDQGGRGTEAFF. Written as DNA, the CDR3 is TGCAGCGTTGATCAGGGGGGCCGGGGCACTGAAGCTTTCTTT.

The gene calls are TRBV5-6 and TRBJ1-1; D perhaps matches TRBD1 (6 bases). The CDR3 totals 19 residues. Per germline, CDR1 SGHDT and CDR2 YYEEEE. V gave up 3 bases and J gave up 1 base, with 25 bases separating them. The CDR3: CASSSGWGSGVRWNTEAFF. CDR3 in DNA: TGTGCCAGCAGCTCGGGTTGGGGTTCAGGGGTCAGATGGAACACTGAAGCTTTCTTT.